The rows below give T cell receptor beta chains drawn from one sample of a study of beta chain features in type 1 diabetes. Assay: immunoSEQ multiplex PCR; the TCRdb copy retains only in-frame clones and omits some. The profile covers hundreds of thousands of clones, with over 12% appearing a single time and roughly 0.04% taken by the ten largest. The sequenced material came from naive CD4+ T cells from blood. Receptors originate from a man aged 18 to 30 with type 1 diabetes. Each CDR3 is given with its conserved first and last residue. Each record gives: J gene, clone size, V gene, D gene, CDR3 protein, CDR3 DNA. D genes are given only for firm matches. For some rows the clone size is stated as once, few or many, or as a class when expanded; others skip it.

>TRBJ1-4|.|TRBV6-5|.
CASSPHSATNEKLFF
TGTGCCAGCAGCCCCCACAGTGCAACTAATGAAAAACTGTTTTTT
>TRBJ2-7|few|TRBV30|.
CAWSVLPGAVIYEQYF
TGTGCCTGGAGTGTACTCCCAGGGGCTGTAATCTACGAGCAGTACTTC
>TRBJ1-1|few|TRBV6-5|.
CASSYSRFMNTEAFF
TGTGCCAGCAGTTACTCCAGGTTTATGAACACTGAAGCTTTCTTT
>TRBJ1-1|.|TRBV19|TRBD1
CASLDRENTEAFF
TGTGCCAGTCTGGACAGGGAGAACACTGAAGCTTTCTTT
>TRBJ1-5|few|TRBV7-2|TRBD1
CAMEAGGGGNQPQHF
TGTGCCATGGAGGCAGGGGGTGGAGGCAATCAGCCCCAGCATTTT
>TRBJ2-1|few|TRBV23-1|.
CASSPQPGLEFHNEQFF
TGCGCCAGCAGTCCACAACCGGGACTGGAATTTCACAATGAGCAGTTCTTC
>TRBJ2-7|few|TRBV5-6|TRBD1
CASSLGQGVHEQYF
TGTGCCAGCAGCCTCGGACAGGGGGTACACGAGCAGTACTTC
>TRBJ2-7|.|TRBV6-6|TRBD1
CASSPTGEQEQYF
TGTGCCAGCAGTCCGACAGGGGAGCAAGAGCAGTACTTC
>TRBJ1-1|once|TRBV7-2|.
CASRSSGGFVEAFF
TGTGCCAGCCGCTCATCGGGGGGGTTTGTTGAAGCTTTCTTT
>TRBJ2-5|few|TRBV7-9|.
CASSLVATAETQYF
TGTGCCAGCAGCTTAGTGGCGACAGCCGAGACCCAGTACTTC
>TRBJ1-1|.|TRBV30|TRBD1
CAWSGQGTEAFF
TGTGCCTGGAGTGGACAGGGCACTGAAGCTTTCTTT
>TRBJ2-7|.|TRBV29-1|TRBD1
CSAADRDYEQYF
TGCAGCGCCGCGGACAGGGACTACGAGCAGTACTTC
>TRBJ2-5|.|TRBV30|TRBD2
CAWSTTSGGQETQYF
TGTGCCTGGAGTACGACTAGCGGGGGACAAGAGACCCAGTACTTC
>TRBJ2-3|few|TRBV6-6|.
CASKDTDTQYF
TGTGCCAGCAAAGACACAGATACGCAGTATTTT
>TRBJ1-5|.|TRBV20-1|.
CSARGNQPQHF
TGCAGTGCTAGGGGGAATCAGCCCCAGCATTTT
>TRBJ2-7|few|TRBV6-5|TRBD1
CASSYSKQGAVYEQYF
TGTGCCAGCAGTTACTCGAAACAGGGGGCCGTCTACGAGCAGTACTTC
>TRBJ2-5|few|TRBV4-3|.
CASSQESGHGETQYF
TGCGCCAGCAGCCAAGAGTCAGGACATGGAGAGACCCAGTACTTC
>TRBJ1-3|few|TRBV30|.
CAWSVLGSGNTIYF
TGTGCCTGGAGTGTACTAGGGTCCGGAAACACCATATATTTT
>TRBJ2-7|many|TRBV30|.
CAWSVRGEQYF
TGTGCCTGGAGTGTACGGGGCGAGCAGTACTTC
>TRBJ1-2|.|TRBV30|.
CAWRLGGGYTF
TGTGCCTGGAGACTCGGGGGAGGCTACACCTTC